This T cell receptor (beta chain) was captured by sequencing in a study of regulatory T cells in long-lasting Graves disease. Time point meaning: newly diagnosed GD, antithyroid drugs for less than 3 months. The TCR library was prepared using RNA isolated from PBMCs. In its sample, this clonotype was seen many times. Arm-PCR with iRepertoire HTBI primers amplified the CDR3 regions for these TCR beta libraries. MiXCR was run by TCRdb on the multiplex PCR reads, yielding one entry per CDR3 protein. The sample records about 500,000 distinct CDR3 sequences, about 12% being singletons. Germline V gene lookup returns CDR1 PRHDT and CDR2 FYEKMQ (reference sequence). CDR3 length: 12 amino acids. The V and J ends lost 5 bases and 5 bases respectively, with 10 bases between them. These data were likewise used in another study, on T cells in Graves' hyperthyroidism and ophthalmopathy. That study reports: Among the patients, aged 18 to 65, hyperthyroidism was newly diagnosed and had lasted under 2 months. Uncontrolled infection, other autoimmune disease, pregnancy or lactation barred patients from enrollment.

Sequencing used peripheral blood mononuclear cells (PBMCs), obtained at new diagnosis, from a patient treated with antithyroid drugs. The chain is built from TRBV13 and TRBJ2-7; D gene ambiguous. The receptor was isolated from a woman in her 30s with Graves disease. CDR3: CASSAGRDEQYF. CDR3 DNA sequence: TGTGCCAGCAGCGCCGGTAGGGACGAGCAGTACTTC.